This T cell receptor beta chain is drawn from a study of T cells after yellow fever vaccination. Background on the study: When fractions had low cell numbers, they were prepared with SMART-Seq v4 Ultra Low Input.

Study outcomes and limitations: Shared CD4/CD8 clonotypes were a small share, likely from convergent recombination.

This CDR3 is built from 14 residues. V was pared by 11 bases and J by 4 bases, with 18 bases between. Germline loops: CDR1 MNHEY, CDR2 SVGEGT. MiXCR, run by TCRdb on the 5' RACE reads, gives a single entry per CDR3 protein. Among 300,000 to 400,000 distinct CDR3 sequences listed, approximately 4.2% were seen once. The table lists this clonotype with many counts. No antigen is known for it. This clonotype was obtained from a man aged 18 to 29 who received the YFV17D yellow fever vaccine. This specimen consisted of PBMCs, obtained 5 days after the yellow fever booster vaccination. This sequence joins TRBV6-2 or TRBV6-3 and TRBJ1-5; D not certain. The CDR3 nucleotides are TGTGCCGCCAGCGTGGTCGGTCCGAATCAGCCCCAGCATTTT. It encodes CAASVVGPNQPQHF.